These 15 T cell receptor beta chains were all obtained from the same sample, sequenced in a study of T-cell reconstitution after alpha-beta-depleted transplantation in children. It was with unique molecular identifiers that the TCRbeta library was prepared. One entry per CDR3 protein results from TCRdb running MiXCR on the PCR reads. This table has under 250,000 distinct CDR3 sequences, approximately 19% appearing once. This sample comprised PBMCs, mostly from graft donor cells, obtained 360 days after TCRalphabeta/CD19-depleted stem cell transplant. All receptors come from a male patient between 2 and 10 years old who had a stem cell transplant for acute lymphoblastic leukemia, so the T cells may come from the graft donor.

This clonotype was observed at least ten times. This CDR3 is CAISEGRSSTDTQYF. The CDR3 DNA sequence: TGTGCCATCAGTGAAGGGAGGTCCAGCACAGATACGCAGTATTTT. V is TRBV10-3 and J is TRBJ2-3, with a possible D match to TRBD2 (6 bases). Germline V gene sequence: CDR1 ENHRY, CDR2 SYGVKD. The CDR3 consists of 15 residues. V was trimmed by 3 bases and J by 0 bases, leaving 10 bases between them.

This rearrangement joins TRBV11-2 to TRBJ2-1, with a weak D call TRBD2 (5 bases). Trimming removed 1 base from V and 4 bases from J, with 11 bases in between. CDR3 size: 15 residues. Germline lookup yields CDR1 SGHAT and CDR2 FQNNGV. The CDR3 is CASSLGTAPYNEQFF. CDR3 bases: TGTGCCAGCAGCTTAGGGACTGCCCCATACAATGAGCAGTTCTTC.

This clonotype was observed a handful of times. The chain combines TRBV9 with TRBJ2-1, with D hard to call. Trimming removed 0 bases at V and 3 bases at J, with 10 bases between. The CDR3 contains 15 residues. Germline V lookup: CDR1 SGDLS, CDR2 YYNGEE. The CDR3 spells CASSVGPRDYNEQFF. DNA for the CDR3: TGTGCCAGCAGCGTAGGTCCCAGAGACTACAATGAGCAGTTCTTC.

This clonotype was counted a few times. The J gene is TRBJ2-7, the V gene TRBV27; TRBD2 is a possible D gene (6 bases). Trimming pared 4 bases from V and 1 base from J, leaving 11 bases between. Germline V gene sequence: CDR1 MNHEY, CDR2 SMNVEV (reference sequence). The CDR3 is 14 residues long. The CDR3 here is CASSSSAGSYEQYF. CDR3 DNA: TGTGCCAGCAGTTCCAGTGCGGGGTCCTACGAGCAGTACTTC.

The chain combines TRBV7-9 with TRBJ2-5, with D hard to call. The CDR3 runs 14 residues. Germline V gives CDR1 SEHNR, CDR2 FQNEAQ (reference sequence). The V gene lost 3 bases and the J gene lost 0 bases, with 8 bases spanning the gap. CDR3 sequence: CASSFTTYQETQYF. The CDR3 DNA reads as TGTGCCAGCAGCTTTACAACGTACCAAGAGACCCAGTACTTC.

This clonotype has only a few counts. The chain links TRBV20-1 to TRBJ2-7, with 12 positions matching TRBD1. J was trimmed by 4 bases and V by 7 bases; bases with no gene match: 8. Germline CDR1 reads DFQATT; CDR2 reads SNEGSKA (reference sequence). This CDR3 region has 14 residues. CDR3 nucleotide sequence: TGCAGTGGCCGGGTGGGACAGGGGGCATACGAGCAGTACTTC. This encodes CSGRVGQGAYEQYF.

The rearrangement joins TRBV9 to TRBJ1-5; D gene ambiguous. Between the trimmed V and J ends, which lost 0 bases and 0 bases, there was a span of 7 bases. The CDR3 runs to 15 residues. The V gene's germline CDR1 is SGDLS and CDR2 YYNGEE. Here the CDR3 reads CASSVGLSSNQPQHF. CDR3 DNA: TGTGCCAGCAGCGTAGGGCTGTCTAGCAATCAGCCCCAGCATTTT.

The chain is built from TRBV6-1 and TRBJ2-7; 7 bases fit TRBD1. CDR1 and CDR2 from the germline V gene are MNHNS and SASEGT. CDR3 size: 14 residues. Trimming removed 5 bases from V and 2 bases from J; junction bases left unmatched: 6. CDR3 residues: CASSPGQAAYEQYF. CDR3 sequence (DNA): TGTGCCAGCAGTCCCGGACAGGCAGCCTACGAGCAGTACTTC.

Only a few counts were recorded for this clonotype. The junction shows a germline mismatch at one end, possibly a read error. The chain employs TRBV12-3 or TRBV12-4 and TRBJ2-7; TRBD2 aligns across 13 bases. The CDR3 length is 18 residues. The CDR3 sequence: CASCFRRLAGGVSYEQYF. CDR3 nucleotide sequence: TGTGCCAGCTGTTTTAGGAGACTAGCGGGGGGTGTCTCCTACGAGCAGTACTTC.

This clonotype was seen ten or more times. This chain joins TRBV10-2 and TRBJ2-7; 10 bases are a match to TRBD1. V gave up 5 bases and J gave up 4 bases; unmatched junction bases: 5. The CDR3 contains 14 residues. Germline-derived CDR1 and CDR2 are WSHSY and SAAADI. CDR3 amino acids: CASSPRDRGYEQYF. As DNA, the CDR3 is TGCGCCAGCAGTCCCCGGGACAGGGGATACGAGCAGTACTTC.

The chain uses TRBV10-2 and TRBJ2-5; D not resolved. Germline V lookup: CDR1 WSHSY, CDR2 SAAADI. Trimming took 8 bases from V and 5 from J, leaving 9 bases between them. CDR3 length equals 11 residues. The CDR3 DNA reads TGCGCCAGCCGGCAATCGGAGACCCAGTACTTC. Its translation is CASRQSETQYF.

This chain connects TRBV5-1 to TRBJ1-2; TRBD1 matches at 7 bases. The CDR3 loop spans 12 amino acids. V lost 4 bases and J lost 6; bases outside the gene matches: 3. Germline V gives CDR1 SGHRS, CDR2 YFSETQ. Here the CDR3 reads CASSVGGNGYTF. The CDR3 DNA reads TGCGCCAGCAGCGTAGGGGGCAATGGCTACACCTTC.

This chain links TRBV7-9 with TRBJ2-7; possible D gene TRBD2, 6 bases. The CDR3 length is 14 residues. Germline V gene lookup returns CDR1 SEHNR and CDR2 FQNEAQ (reference sequence). V was trimmed by 2 bases and J by 0 bases, leaving 8 bases between them. DNA of the CDR3: TGTGCCAGCAGCTTATTGGAGGGCTCCTACGAGCAGTACTTC. Its translation is CASSLLEGSYEQYF.

Only a few counts were recorded for this clonotype. The genes are TRBV5-1 and TRBJ1-2; D uncertain. V was trimmed by 1 base and J by 0 bases, leaving 10 bases between them. This CDR3 contains 15 residues. The germline CDR1 and CDR2 sequences are SGHRS and YFSETQ. CDR3 in amino acids: CASSLYSTANYGYTF. Here the CDR3 DNA reads TGCGCCAGCAGCTTGTATAGTACCGCTAACTATGGCTACACCTTC.

The DNA of the CDR3 is TGTGCCAGCAGTCCAGGGGGCCATACCTACAATGAGCAGTTCTTC. Translating gives CASSPGGHTYNEQFF. The V gene is TRBV27, the J gene TRBJ2-1; 8 bases are a match to TRBD1. The CDR3 runs 15 residues. Germline assignment: CDR1 MNHEY and CDR2 SMNVEV (reference sequence). V dropped 5 bases and J dropped 2; count of bases not matched to a gene: 5.